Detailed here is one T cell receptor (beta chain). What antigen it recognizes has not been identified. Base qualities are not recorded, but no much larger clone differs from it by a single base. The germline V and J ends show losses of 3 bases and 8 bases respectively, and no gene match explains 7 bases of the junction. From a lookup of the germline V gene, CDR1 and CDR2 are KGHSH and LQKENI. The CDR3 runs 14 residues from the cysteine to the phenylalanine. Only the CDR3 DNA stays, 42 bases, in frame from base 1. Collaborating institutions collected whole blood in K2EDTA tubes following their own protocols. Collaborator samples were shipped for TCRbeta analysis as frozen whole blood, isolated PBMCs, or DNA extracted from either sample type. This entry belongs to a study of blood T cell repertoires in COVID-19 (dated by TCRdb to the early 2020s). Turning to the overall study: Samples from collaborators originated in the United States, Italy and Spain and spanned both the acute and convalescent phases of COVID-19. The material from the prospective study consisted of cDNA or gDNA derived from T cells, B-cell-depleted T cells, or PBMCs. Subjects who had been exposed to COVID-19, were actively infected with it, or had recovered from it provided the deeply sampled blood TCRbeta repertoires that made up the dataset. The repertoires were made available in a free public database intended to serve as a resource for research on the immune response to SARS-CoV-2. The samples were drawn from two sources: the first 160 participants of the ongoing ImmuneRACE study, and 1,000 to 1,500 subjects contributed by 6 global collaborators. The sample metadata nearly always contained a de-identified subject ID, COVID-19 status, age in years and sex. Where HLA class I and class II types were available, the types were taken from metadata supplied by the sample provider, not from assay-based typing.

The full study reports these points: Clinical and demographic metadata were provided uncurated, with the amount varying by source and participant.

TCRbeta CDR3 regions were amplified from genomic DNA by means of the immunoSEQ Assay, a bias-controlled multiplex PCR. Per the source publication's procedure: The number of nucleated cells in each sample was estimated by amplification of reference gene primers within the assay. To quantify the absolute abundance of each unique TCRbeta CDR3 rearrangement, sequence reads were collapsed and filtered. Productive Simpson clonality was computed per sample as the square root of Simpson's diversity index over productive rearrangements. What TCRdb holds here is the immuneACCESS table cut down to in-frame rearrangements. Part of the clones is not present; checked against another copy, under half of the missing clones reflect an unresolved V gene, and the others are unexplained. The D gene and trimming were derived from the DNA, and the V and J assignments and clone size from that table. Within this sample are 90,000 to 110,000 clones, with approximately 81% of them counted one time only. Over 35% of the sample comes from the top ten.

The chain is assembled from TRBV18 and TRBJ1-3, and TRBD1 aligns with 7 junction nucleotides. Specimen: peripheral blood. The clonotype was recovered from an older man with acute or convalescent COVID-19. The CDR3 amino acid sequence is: CASSPLDRVDTIYF. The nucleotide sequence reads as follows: TGTGCCAGCTCACCGCTCGACAGGGTAGACACCATATATTTT.